This TCR beta chain was recovered during a study of T cells in Graves' hyperthyroidism and ophthalmopathy. There are many counts of this clonotype. This CDR3 is 14 amino acids long. V dropped 1 base and J dropped 6 bases, with 12 bases sitting between them. Germline loops: CDR1 SGDLS, CDR2 YYNGEE. What was amplified from RNA transcripts were TCR beta CDR3 regions. The TCR CDR3 was amplified in a first-round RT-PCR using the HTBI primer set. In TCRdb, the multiplex PCR reads were re-called with MiXCR into one record per CDR3 protein. Among about 180,000 distinct CDR3 sequences listed, 17% were seen once. Patients counted as stable if ophthalmopathy did not develop within 18 months. Patients aged 18 to 65 had newly diagnosed hyperthyroidism lasting under 2 months. The source of the PBMCs was around 9 ml of fresh peripheral blood.

The chain recombines TRBV9 with TRBJ2-3; D not certain. The sample taken for sequencing was blood. The TCR comes from a woman in her 50s with Graves' hyperthyroidism. This CDR3 is CASSVNGRGDTQYF. The CDR3 DNA sequence: TGTGCCAGCAGCGTAAATGGGCGTGGTGATACGCAGTATTTT.